This TCR beta chain is from a study of graft-versus-host responses after intestinal transplantation. Sequenced by immunoSEQ multiplex PCR; TCRdb stores in-frame clones only, minus some. Counted here are more than 9,500 clones, less than 35% occurring once; the ten biggest clones make up more than 5.5%. The sample holds one count of this clone. Researchers placed about 200,000 CFSE-labeled responder cells in culture with about 200,000 irradiated, violet-dye-labeled stimulator cells. Sorted cells were CFSE-low CD3+CD4+ or CD3+CD8+ proliferating responders. The J segment lost 9 bases and the V segment lost 6 bases, leaving 5 bases of the junction unmatched. The CDR3 loop spans 13 amino acids. Germline lookup yields CDR1 MNHEY and CDR2 SMNVEV (reference sequence).

The V and J genes are TRBV27 and TRBJ2-1; 10 bases are a match to TRBD1. Sample: alloreactive CD8+ T cells from a mixed lymphocyte reaction culture, taken before intestinal transplant. Subset denoted: CFSE-low proliferating T cells sorted from approximately six-day pre-transplant mixed lymphocyte reaction (GvH or HvG direction). The receptor comes from a human patient who received an intestinal transplant. CDR3 in DNA: TGTGCCAGCAGCCCTTGGACAGGGGGTGAGCAGTTCTTC. Residues: CASSPWTGGEQFF.